The rows below give T cell receptor beta chains drawn from one sample of a study of cytomegalovirus exposure and HLA in healthy donors. Only in-frame clones appear in the TCRdb table, and some are missing; sequencing was by immunoSEQ multiplex PCR. The table includes more than 95,000 clones, about a sixth detected once. Sequencing was carried out using PBMCs. These receptors were obtained from a female donor in good health and CMV-seropositive. CDR3s include the opening cysteine and the closing phenylalanine or tryptophan. Each record gives: D gene, CDR3 length, V gene, clone size, J gene, CDR3 DNA, CDR3 protein. A D gene is named only where the DNA matches it firmly. Clone size is not always given. Where it is, it says once, few, many or a class for expanded clones.

>.|13|TRBV6-1|.|TRBJ2-3
TGTGCCAGAAGTATCCACTACACAGATACGCAGTATTTT
CARSIHYTDTQYF
>TRBD2|15|TRBV9|once|TRBJ2-3
TGTGCCAGCAGCGAGACTAGCCGGAACACAGATACGCAGTATTTT
CASSETSRNTDTQYF
>.|10|TRBV28|.|TRBJ2-7
TGTGCCACCCTACGCTACGAGCAGTACTTC
CATLRYEQYF
>.|14|TRBV6-5|few|TRBJ2-5
TGTGCCAGCAGTTACAGCTCCCCCAAAGAGACCCAGTACTTC
CASSYSSPKETQYF
>TRBD1|14|TRBV27|few|TRBJ2-7
TGTGCCAGCAGTCCGGACAGGGGTTCGGGGGAGCAGTACTTC
CASSPDRGSGEQYF
>TRBD1|14|TRBV9|few|TRBJ1-2
TGTGCCAGCAGCGATACAGGGGGAAACTATGGCTACACCTTC
CASSDTGGNYGYTF
>TRBD2|16|TRBV5-1|.|TRBJ2-4
TGCGCCAGCAGCGGGTGGACTAGCGGGGGAAAAAACATTCAGTACTTC
CASSGWTSGGKNIQYF
>TRBD1|13|TRBV6-5|.|TRBJ1-6
TGTGCCAGCAGCAGGGACAGCGCGGAAGCCCTCCACTTT
CASSRDSAEALHF
>.|11|TRBV14|.|TRBJ1-1
TGTGCCAGCAGCCATACTTCTGAAGCTTTCTTT
CASSHTSEAFF
>.|11|TRBV6-5|.|TRBJ1-1
TGTGCCAGCACGCGAAACACTGAAGCTTTCTTT
CASTRNTEAFF
>TRBD1|15|TRBV19|.|TRBJ1-6
TGTGCCAGTAGTAAGGGACAGGACTATAATTCACCCCTCCACTTT
CASSKGQDYNSPLHF
>TRBD1|15|TRBV19|few|TRBJ1-2
TGTGCCAGTATCCCCCGGACAGGGCCCTCTTATGGCTACACCTTC
CASIPRTGPSYGYTF
>TRBD2|15|TRBV27|.|TRBJ2-1
TGTGCCAGCAGTTTATTCTTAGCGGGGGCCGGTGAGCAGTTCTTC
CASSLFLAGAGEQFF
>.|13|TRBV5-4|.|TRBJ2-5
TGTGCCAGCAGCCAACCTGAGGGAGAGACCCAGTACTTC
CASSQPEGETQYF
>TRBD2|15|TRBV7-2|.|TRBJ2-1
TGTGCCAGCAGCTTTAGCGGGGGACATGGCAATGAGCAGTTCTTC
CASSFSGGHGNEQFF
>.|13|TRBV7-9|.|TRBJ2-5
TGTGCCAGCAGCTCGGGGATTAAAGAGACCCAGTACTTC
CASSSGIKETQYF
>TRBD2|16|TRBV28|.|TRBJ2-7
TGTGCCAGCAGTGAACTAGCGGGAGGGACCTCCTACGAGCAGTACTTC
CASSELAGGTSYEQYF
>TRBD1|14|TRBV19|.|TRBJ1-1
TGTGCCGGTAGCAAGGGACAGGGCGTTTTTGAAGCTTTCTTT
CAGSKGQGVFEAFF
>.|15|TRBV5-1|few|TRBJ1-1
TGCGCCAGCAGCTTGGGTCGGGGGGCGAACACTGAAGCTTTCTTT
CASSLGRGANTEAFF
>.|15|TRBV5-1|.|TRBJ2-3
TGCGCCAGCAGCCCTGACAGAGCCTCCACAGATACGCAGTATTTT
CASSPDRASTDTQYF
>.|15|TRBV6-1|.|TRBJ1-2
TGTGCCAGCAGTGAATACGGGGGGGGCGTGAGCGGCTACACCTTC
CASSEYGGGVSGYTF
>TRBD2|15|TRBV6-5|few|TRBJ2-3
TGTGCCAGCGGGGAGCGGGGGGGCGGCCTGGATACGCAGTATTTT
CASGERGGGLDTQYF
>.|13|TRBV30|.|TRBJ1-4
TGTGCCTGGGACTTGGATCGCTTGGGAAAACTGTTTTTT
CAWDLDRLGKLFF
>.|13|TRBV5-1|.|TRBJ1-4
TGCGCCAGCAGCTTCCAGGGTTGGGAAAAACTGTTTTTT
CASSFQGWEKLFF
>TRBD1|14|TRBV9|.|TRBJ1-2
TGTGCCAGCAGCGCTGGACAGGGGGCTTATGGCTACACCTTC
CASSAGQGAYGYTF
>.|16|TRBV4-2|.|TRBJ2-1
TGTGCCAGCAGCCAAGTAGGGGGAGCGGGACACAATGAGCAGTTCTTC
CASSQVGGAGHNEQFF
>.|14|TRBV19|.|TRBJ2-1
TGTGCCAGTAGTATTAGACAGGTAGACAATGAGCAGTTCTTC
CASSIRQVDNEQFF
>TRBD1|15|TRBV9|.|TRBJ1-2
TGTGCCAGCAGCGTAGAGGGACAGGCGAGCTATGGCTACACCTTC
CASSVEGQASYGYTF
>.|13|TRBV5-1|.|TRBJ1-1
TGCGCCAGCAGCCCCGGGCCCAGGGGTGAAGCTTTCTTT
CASSPGPRGEAFF
>.|16|TRBV14|.|TRBJ2-2
TGTGCCAGCAGCTCCCTCAGGATATCTAACACCGGGGAGCTGTTTTTT
CASSSLRISNTGELFF
>.|13|TRBV6-1|.|TRBJ2-5
TGTGCCAGCAGTGATTGGCAGCGAGAGACCCAGTACTTC
CASSDWQRETQYF
>TRBD2|24|TRBV12-5|few|TRBJ2-6
TGTGCTAGTGGTTTGTGGTCGAGTGTGTGGGGACTAGCAGGAGACCCTATCTGGGCCAACGTCCTGACTTTC
CASGLWSSVWGLAGDPIWANVLTF
>.|14|TRBV9|few|TRBJ2-3
TGTGCCAGCAGCGTAGGGGCTGGAGGTTATACGCAGTATTTT
CASSVGAGGYTQYF
>.|15|TRBV9|.|TRBJ2-3
TGTGCCAGCAGCGTAGCGGGGACTAGCACAGATACGCAGTATTTT
CASSVAGTSTDTQYF
>TRBD2|14|TRBV5-6|.|TRBJ2-1
TGTGCCAGCCAAGCGGGGCTGGGTAACAATGAGCAGTTCTTC
CASQAGLGNNEQFF
>TRBD1|14|TRBV28|few|TRBJ2-7
TGTGCCAGCAGTTTACCAGGGGGATCCTACGAGCAGTACTTC
CASSLPGGSYEQYF
>.|14|TRBV5-6|.|TRBJ2-7
TGTGCCAGCAGCTTAAACGGAGCATACTACGAGCAGTACTTC
CASSLNGAYYEQYF